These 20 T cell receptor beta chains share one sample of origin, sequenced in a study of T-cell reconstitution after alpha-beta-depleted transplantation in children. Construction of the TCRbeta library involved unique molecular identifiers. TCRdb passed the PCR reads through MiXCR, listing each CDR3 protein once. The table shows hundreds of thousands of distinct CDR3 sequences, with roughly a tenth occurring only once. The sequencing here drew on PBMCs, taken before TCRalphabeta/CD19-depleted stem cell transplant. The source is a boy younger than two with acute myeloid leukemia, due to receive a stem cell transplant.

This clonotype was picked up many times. CDR3 sequence: CATSTGFGGELFF. Here the CDR3 DNA reads TGTGCCACCAGTACAGGCTTTGGCGGGGAGCTGTTTTTT. This chain links TRBV24-1 with TRBJ2-2; tentatively, D is TRBD1 (5 bases). Germline V lookup: CDR1 KGHDR, CDR2 SFDVKD. V lost 6 bases and J 7 bases, leaving 11 bases between the germline ends. The CDR3 is 13 amino acids.

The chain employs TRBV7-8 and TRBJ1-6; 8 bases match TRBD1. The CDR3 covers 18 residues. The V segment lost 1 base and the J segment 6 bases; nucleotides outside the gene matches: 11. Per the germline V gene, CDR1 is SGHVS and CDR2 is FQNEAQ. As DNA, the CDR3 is TGTGCCAGCAGCTTAGTATGGTCAGGGGGCGCGGGTAATTCACCCCTCCACTTT. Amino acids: CASSLVWSGGAGNSPLHF.

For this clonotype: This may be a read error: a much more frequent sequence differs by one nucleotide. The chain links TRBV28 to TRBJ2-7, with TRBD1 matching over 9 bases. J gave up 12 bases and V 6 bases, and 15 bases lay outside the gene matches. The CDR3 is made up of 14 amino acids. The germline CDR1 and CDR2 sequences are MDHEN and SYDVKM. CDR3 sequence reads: CASSPAGQGTFPYF. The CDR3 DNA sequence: TGTGCCAGCAGCCCTGCAGGACAGGGGACCTTCCCGTACTTC.

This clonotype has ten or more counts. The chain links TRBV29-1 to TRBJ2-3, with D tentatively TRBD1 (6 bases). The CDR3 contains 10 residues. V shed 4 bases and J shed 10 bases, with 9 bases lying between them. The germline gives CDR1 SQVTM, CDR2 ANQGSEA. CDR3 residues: CSVAGDPQYF. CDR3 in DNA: TGCAGCGTTGCAGGGGACCCGCAGTATTTT.

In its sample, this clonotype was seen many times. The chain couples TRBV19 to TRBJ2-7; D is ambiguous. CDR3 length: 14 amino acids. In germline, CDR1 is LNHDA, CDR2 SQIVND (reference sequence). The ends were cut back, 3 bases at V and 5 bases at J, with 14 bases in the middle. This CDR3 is CASSIGPTADEQYF. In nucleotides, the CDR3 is TGTGCCAGTAGTATTGGCCCCACCGCGGACGAGCAGTACTTC.

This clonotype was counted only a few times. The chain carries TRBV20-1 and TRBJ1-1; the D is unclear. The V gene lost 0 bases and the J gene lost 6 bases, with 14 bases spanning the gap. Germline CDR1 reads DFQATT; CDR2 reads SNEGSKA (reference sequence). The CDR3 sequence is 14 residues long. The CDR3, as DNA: TGCAGTGCTAGAGATGTAGGGATGAGGTCTGAAGCTTTCTTT. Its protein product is CSARDVGMRSEAFF.

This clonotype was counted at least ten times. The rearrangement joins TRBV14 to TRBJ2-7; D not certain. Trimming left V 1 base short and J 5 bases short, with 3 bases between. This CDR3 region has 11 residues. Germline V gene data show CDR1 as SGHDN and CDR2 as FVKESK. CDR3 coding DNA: TGTGCCAGCAGCCAAGCCCACGAGCAGTACTTC. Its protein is CASSQAHEQYF.

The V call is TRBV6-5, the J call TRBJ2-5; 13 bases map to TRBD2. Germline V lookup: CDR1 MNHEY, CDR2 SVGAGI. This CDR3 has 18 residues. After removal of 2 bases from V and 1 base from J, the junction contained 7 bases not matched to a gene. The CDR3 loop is CASSYLGTSGIRQETQYF. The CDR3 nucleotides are TGTGCCAGCAGTTACCTCGGGACTAGCGGGATCCGCCAAGAGACCCAGTACTTC.

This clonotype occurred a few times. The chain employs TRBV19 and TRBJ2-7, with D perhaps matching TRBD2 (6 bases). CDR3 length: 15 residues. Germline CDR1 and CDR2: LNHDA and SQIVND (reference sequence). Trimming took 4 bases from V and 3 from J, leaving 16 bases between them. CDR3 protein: CASSNRGSGNYEQYF. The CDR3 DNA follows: TGTGCCAGTAGTAACCGGGGTAGCGGCAACTACGAGCAGTACTTC.

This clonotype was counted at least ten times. The CDR3 is CASSFYRVKSGANVLTF. DNA for the CDR3: TGTGCCAGCAGTTTTTACAGGGTTAAGTCTGGGGCCAACGTCCTGACTTTC. This rearrangement joins TRBV28 to TRBJ2-6; perhaps TRBD1 as D (6 bases). CDR1 and CDR2 from the germline V gene are MDHEN and SYDVKM. V lost 3 bases to trimming and J lost 1 base, with 13 bases between them. The CDR3 extends over 17 amino acids.

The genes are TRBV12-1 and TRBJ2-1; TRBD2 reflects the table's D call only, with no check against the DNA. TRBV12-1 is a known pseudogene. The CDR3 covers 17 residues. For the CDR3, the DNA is TGTGCCTCTGTGGGGCTAGCGGGTGGAACCACCTACAATGGGCAGTTCTTC. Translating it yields CASVGLAGGTTYNGQFF.

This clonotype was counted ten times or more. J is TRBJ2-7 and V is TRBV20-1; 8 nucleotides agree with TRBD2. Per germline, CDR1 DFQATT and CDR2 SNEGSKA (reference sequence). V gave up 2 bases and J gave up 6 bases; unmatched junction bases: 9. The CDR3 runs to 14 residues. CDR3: CSARSLAGTLEQYF. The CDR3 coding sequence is TGCAGTGCTAGATCGTTAGCGGGAACCCTCGAGCAGTACTTC.

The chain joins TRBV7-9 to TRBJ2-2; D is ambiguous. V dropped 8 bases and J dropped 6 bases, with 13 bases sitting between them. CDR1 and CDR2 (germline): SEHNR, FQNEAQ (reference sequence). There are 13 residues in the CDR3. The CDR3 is CASLTQSAGELFF. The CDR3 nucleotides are TGTGCCAGCCTCACCCAGTCGGCCGGGGAGCTGTTTTTT. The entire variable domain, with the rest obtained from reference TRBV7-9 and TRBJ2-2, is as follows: DTGVSQNPRHKITKRGQNVTFRCDPISEHNRLYWYRQTLGQGPEFLTYFQNEAQLEKSRLLSDRFSAERPKGSFSTLEIQRTEQGDSAMYLCASLTQSAGELFFGEGSRLTVL.

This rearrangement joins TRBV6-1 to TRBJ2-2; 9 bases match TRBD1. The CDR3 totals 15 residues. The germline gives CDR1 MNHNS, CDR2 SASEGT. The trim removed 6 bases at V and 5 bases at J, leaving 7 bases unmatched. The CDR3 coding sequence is TGTGCCAGCAGATCCGGGACAGGGAAGACCGGGGAGCTGTTTTTT. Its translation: CASRSGTGKTGELFF.

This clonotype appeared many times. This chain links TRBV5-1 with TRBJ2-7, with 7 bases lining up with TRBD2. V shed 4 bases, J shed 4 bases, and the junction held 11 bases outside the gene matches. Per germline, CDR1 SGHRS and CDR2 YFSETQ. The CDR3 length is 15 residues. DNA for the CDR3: TGCGCCAGCAGCCTTCTCTACGGGGAGGGATACGAGCAGTACTTC. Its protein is CASSLLYGEGYEQYF.

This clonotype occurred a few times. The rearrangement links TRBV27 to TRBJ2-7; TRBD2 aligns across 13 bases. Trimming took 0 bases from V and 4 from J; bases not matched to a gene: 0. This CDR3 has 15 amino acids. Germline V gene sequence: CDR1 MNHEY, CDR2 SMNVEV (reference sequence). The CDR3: CASSLSGLAGYEQYF. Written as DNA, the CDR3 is TGTGCCAGCAGTTTATCGGGACTAGCGGGATACGAGCAGTACTTC.

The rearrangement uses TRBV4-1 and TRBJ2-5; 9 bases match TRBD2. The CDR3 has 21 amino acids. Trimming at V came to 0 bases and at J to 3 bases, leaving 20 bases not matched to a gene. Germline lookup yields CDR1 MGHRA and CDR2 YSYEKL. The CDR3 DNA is TGCGCCAGCAGCCAAGACAAAGTGACTAGCGGTGTCAAGTTACCCGAAGAGACCCAGTACTTC. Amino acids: CASSQDKVTSGVKLPEETQYF.

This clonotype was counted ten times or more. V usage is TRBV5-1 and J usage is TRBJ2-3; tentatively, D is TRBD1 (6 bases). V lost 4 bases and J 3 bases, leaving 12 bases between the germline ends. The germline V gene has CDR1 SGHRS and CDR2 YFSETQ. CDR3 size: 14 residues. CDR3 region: CASSGYRATDTQYF. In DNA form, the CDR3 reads TGCGCCAGCAGCGGCTACAGGGCGACAGATACGCAGTATTTT. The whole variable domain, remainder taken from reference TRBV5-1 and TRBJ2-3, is KAGVTQTPRYLIKTRGQQVTLSCSPISGHRSVSWYQQTPGQGLQFLFEYFSETQRNKGNFPGRFSGRQFSNSRSEMNVSTLELGDSALYLCASSGYRATDTQYFGPGTRLTVL.

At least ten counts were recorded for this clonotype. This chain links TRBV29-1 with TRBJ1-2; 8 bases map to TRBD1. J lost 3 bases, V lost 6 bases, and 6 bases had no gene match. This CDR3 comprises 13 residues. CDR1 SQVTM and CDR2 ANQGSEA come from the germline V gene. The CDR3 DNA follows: TGCAGCGTCCCCAAGACAGGGGACTATGGCTACACCTTC. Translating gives CSVPKTGDYGYTF.

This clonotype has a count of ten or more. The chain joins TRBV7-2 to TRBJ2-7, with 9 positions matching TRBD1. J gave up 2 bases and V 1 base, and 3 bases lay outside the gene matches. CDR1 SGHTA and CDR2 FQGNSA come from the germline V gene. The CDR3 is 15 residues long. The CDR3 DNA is TGTGCCAGCAGCTTAGACAGGGGGCCCACCTACGAGCAGTACTTC. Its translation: CASSLDRGPTYEQYF.